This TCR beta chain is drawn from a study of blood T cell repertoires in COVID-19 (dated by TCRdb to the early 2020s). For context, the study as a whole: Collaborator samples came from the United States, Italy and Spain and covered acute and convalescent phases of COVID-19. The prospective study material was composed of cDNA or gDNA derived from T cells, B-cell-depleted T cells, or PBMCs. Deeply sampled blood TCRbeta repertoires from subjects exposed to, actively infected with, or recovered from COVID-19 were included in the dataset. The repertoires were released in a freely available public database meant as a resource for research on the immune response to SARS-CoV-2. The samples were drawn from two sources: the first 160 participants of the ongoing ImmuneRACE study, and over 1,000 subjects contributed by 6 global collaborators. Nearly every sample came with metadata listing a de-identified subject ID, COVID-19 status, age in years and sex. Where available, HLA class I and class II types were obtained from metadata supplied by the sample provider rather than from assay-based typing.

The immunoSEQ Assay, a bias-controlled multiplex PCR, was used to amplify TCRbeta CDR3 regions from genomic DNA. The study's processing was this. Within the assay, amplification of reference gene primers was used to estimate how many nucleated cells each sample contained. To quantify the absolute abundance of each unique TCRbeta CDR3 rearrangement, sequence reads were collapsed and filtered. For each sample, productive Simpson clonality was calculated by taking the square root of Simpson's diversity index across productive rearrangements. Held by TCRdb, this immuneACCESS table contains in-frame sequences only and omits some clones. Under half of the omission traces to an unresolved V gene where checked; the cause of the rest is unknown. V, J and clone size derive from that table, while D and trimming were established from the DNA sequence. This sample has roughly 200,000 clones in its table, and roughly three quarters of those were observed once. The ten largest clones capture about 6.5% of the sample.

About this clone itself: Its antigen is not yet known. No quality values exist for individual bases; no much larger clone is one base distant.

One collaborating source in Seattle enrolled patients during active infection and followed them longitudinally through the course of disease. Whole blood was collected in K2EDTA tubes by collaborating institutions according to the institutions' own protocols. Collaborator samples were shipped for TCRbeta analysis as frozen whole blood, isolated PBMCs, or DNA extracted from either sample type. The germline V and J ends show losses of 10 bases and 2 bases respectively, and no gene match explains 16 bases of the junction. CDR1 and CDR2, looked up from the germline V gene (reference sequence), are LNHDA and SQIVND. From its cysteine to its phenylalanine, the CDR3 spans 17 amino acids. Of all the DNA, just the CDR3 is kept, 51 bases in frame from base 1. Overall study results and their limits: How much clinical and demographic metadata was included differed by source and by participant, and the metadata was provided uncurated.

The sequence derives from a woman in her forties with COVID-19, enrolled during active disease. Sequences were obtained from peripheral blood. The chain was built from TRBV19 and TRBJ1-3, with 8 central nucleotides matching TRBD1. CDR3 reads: CATLTPQGAPTGNTIYF. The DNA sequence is TGTGCCACTCTAACGCCCCAGGGGGCACCCACTGGAAACACCATATATTTT. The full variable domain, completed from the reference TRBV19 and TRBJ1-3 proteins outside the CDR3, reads DGGITQSPKYLFRKEGQNVTLSCEQNLNHDAMYWYRQDPGQGLRLIYYSQIVNDFQKGDIAEGYSVSREKKESFPLTVTSAQKNPTAFYLCATLTPQGAPTGNTIYFGEGSWLTVV.